This record covers a single T cell receptor beta chain. What it binds is unknown. The sample is drawn from a study of vaccination and CD4 T cells after COVID-19. Study-level background: Recovered-phase convalescent patients showed SARS-CoV-2 positivity by nasal swab PCR; 9 or 10 were mild, one severe.

Indicated treatment: roughly ten-day PBMC culture with coronavirus spike peptide pools or control peptides (ViraFEST assay). Cultured CD4+ T cells had their DNA profiled by the Oncomine TCR Beta short-read assay. The authors extracted genomic DNA from cultured CD4+ T cells. TCRdb reanalysed the PCR reads using MiXCR and keeps one entry per CDR3 protein. The sample has fewer than 20,000 distinct CDR3 sequences; around 70% are singletons. The germline V gene has CDR1 MRHNA and CDR2 SNTAGT. CDR3 length: 15 residues. The germline V and J ends were trimmed by 4 bases and 0 bases, with 12 bases remaining between them.

The chain couples TRBV6-4 to TRBJ1-1; no definite D call. Sequencing was performed on CD4+ T cells from blood, cultured in vitro. The sequence was obtained from a human donor who had recovered from COVID-19. The CDR3 coding sequence is TGTGCCAGCAGTGCCGACGGAAACTTGAACACTGAAGCTTTCTTT. It specifies CASSADGNLNTEAFF.